Listed here are 2 T cell receptor beta chains from one sample, sequenced in a study of T cells expressing NK-cell markers. TCRdb reanalyzed the 5' RACE reads, giving one entry per CDR3 protein sequence and no DNA. The clone table shows approximately 150,000 distinct CDR3 sequences, with the ten largest holding 12%. The source material was blood T cells: a sorted CD56 or NKG2C T cell subset, CD4+ or CD8+ T cells, or bulk PBMC T cells (not recorded which). These receptor sequences come from a man younger than 35 in good health.

The CDR3 loop reads CASSLWLKTNTGELFF. The chain is built from TRBV11-2 and TRBJ2-2. The CDR3 covers 16 residues. Germline-derived CDR1 and CDR2 are SGHAT and FQNNGV. Full variable domain (missing parts from reference TRBV11-2 and TRBJ2-2): EAGVAQSPRYKIIEKRQSVAFWCNPISGHATLYWYQQILGQGPKLLIQFQNNGVVDDSQLPKDRFSAERLKGVDSTLKIQPAKLEDSAVYLCASSLWLKTNTGELFFGEGSRLTVL.

The rearrangement joins TRBV6-2 or TRBV6-3 to TRBJ1-5; TCRdb's D gene call, TRBD1, goes unchecked for lack of DNA. This CDR3 is 15 amino acids long. Germline V lookup: CDR1 MNHEY, CDR2 SVGEGT. CDR3 amino acids: CATDDRDSNNQPQHF.